These T cell receptor beta chains were read from a single sample in a study of cytomegalovirus exposure and HLA in healthy donors. The data were produced by immunoSEQ multiplex PCR, yet TCRdb's version contains in-frame clones alone and is incomplete. The table shows 100,000 to 150,000 clones, with around 78% occurring only once. The sequenced sample consisted of PBMCs. These receptors originate from a woman in her thirties or forties in good health and CMV-seronegative. The CDR3 runs from the conserved cysteine through the conserved F or W. Each record gives: V gene, clone size, J gene, D gene, CDR3 protein, CDR3 DNA. A D gene is named only where the DNA matches it firmly. Clone size is shown for a subset of rows, as once, few, many or a class of expanded clone.

TRBV6-1	few	TRBJ1-5	-	CATRYPGGANQPQHF	TGTGCCACTCGGTATCCGGGGGGCGCGAATCAGCCCCAGCATTTT
TRBV28	-	TRBJ2-1	-	CASSPATGAGEQFF	TGTGCCAGCAGTCCAGCGACTGGGGCGGGGGAGCAGTTCTTC
TRBV5-6	-	TRBJ2-7	-	CASSSRGRFSYEQYF	TGTGCCAGCAGCTCCCGAGGAAGGTTTTCCTACGAGCAGTACTTC
TRBV23-1	-	TRBJ2-6	-	CASSQGGAGANVLTF	TGCGCCAGCAGTCAGGGCGGGGCTGGGGCCAACGTCCTGACTTTC
TRBV2	-	TRBJ2-7	TRBD1	CASSEELQGSYEQYF	TGTGCCAGCAGTGAAGAGTTACAGGGGTCGTACGAGCAGTACTTC
TRBV13	few	TRBJ2-1	-	CASSLEAAGSSYNEQFF	TGTGCCAGCAGCTTAGAGGCTGCGGGTAGCTCCTACAATGAGCAGTTCTTC
TRBV5-1	-	TRBJ2-1	TRBD2	CANPLPAGVPYNEQFF	TGCGCCAACCCTTTACCAGCGGGAGTGCCCTACAATGAGCAGTTCTTC
TRBV6-1	-	TRBJ1-6	-	CASSTGTRSPLHF	TGTGCCAGCAGTACCGGGACTCGTTCACCCCTCCACTTT
TRBV9	-	TRBJ2-3	TRBD2	CASSVTGTSGTDMQYF	TGTGCCAGCAGCGTCACCGGGACTAGCGGCACAGATATGCAGTATTTT
TRBV5-1	-	TRBJ1-1	-	CASSPWGGNTEAFF	TGCGCCAGCAGCCCCTGGGGGGGGAACACTGAAGCTTTCTTT
TRBV7-9	-	TRBJ1-2	TRBD1	CASSPRTGGSYGYTF	TGTGCTAGCAGCCCGAGGACAGGGGGCAGCTATGGCTACACCTTC
TRBV30	-	TRBJ1-2	-	CAWSGTNRHF	TGTGCCTGGAGTGGGACAAACAGACACTTC
TRBV14	-	TRBJ2-4	TRBD2	CASSQDPPGGDLKNIQYF	TGTGCCAGCAGCCAAGATCCCCCGGGGGGGGACCTCAAAAACATTCAGTACTTC
TRBV6-4	-	TRBJ1-6	-	CASTGSSYNSPLHF	TGTGCCAGCACTGGCAGCTCCTATAATTCACCCCTCCACTTT
TRBV18	few	TRBJ1-2	TRBD1	CASSPGQETYGYTF	TGTGCCAGCTCACCGGGACAGGAGACCTATGGCTACACCTTC
TRBV6-6	-	TRBJ1-6	-	CASSLLGRDNSPLHF	TGTGCCAGCAGTTTACTAGGACGGGATAATTCACCCCTCCACTTT
TRBV2	-	TRBJ2-3	TRBD2	CASSIAGGSTDTQYF	TGTGCCAGCAGTATAGCGGGAGGGAGCACAGATACGCAGTATTTT
TRBV7-3	-	TRBJ1-1	-	CASSRLGQRNTEAFF	TGTGCCAGCAGCCGCCTCGGACAGAGGAACACTGAAGCTTTCTTT
TRBV13	-	TRBJ2-5	TRBD1	CASSSGTDFKETQYF	TGTGCCAGCAGCTCAGGGACAGATTTTAAAGAGACCCAGTACTTC
TRBV5-1	-	TRBJ1-1	-	CASSLGFSRPEAFF	TGCGCCAGCAGCTTGGGGTTTAGCCGGCCTGAAGCTTTCTTT
TRBV7-2	-	TRBJ1-2	-	CASSVGDSYGYTF	TGTGCCAGCAGCGTGGGCGATTCCTATGGCTACACCTTC
TRBV6-6	-	TRBJ1-1	-	CASSWFEGTNTEAFF	TGTGCCAGCAGTTGGTTTGAGGGTACAAACACTGAAGCTTTCTTT
TRBV7-9	-	TRBJ1-3	-	CSSSLSSPGNSGNTIYF	TGTTCCAGCAGCTTATCGTCCCCAGGAAACTCTGGAAACACCATATATTTT
TRBV19	few	TRBJ1-1	-	CASNAGMSTEAFF	TGTGCCAGTAATGCCGGGATGAGTACTGAAGCTTTCTTT